The TCR beta chain under discussion was sequenced for a study of early T cells in non-severe SARS-CoV-2 infection. General study results and limits: There was a bias toward anti-spike CD8 responses in VDJdb matching, which missed private and CD4 specificities.

Comment on this clonotype: Its specificity is not known.

Unique molecular identifiers were affixed to single, distinct cDNA molecules. TCRdb independently ran MiXCR on the 5' RACE reads; one entry per CDR3 protein. The sample carries some 110,000 distinct CDR3 sequences, about 15% recorded once. Sequenced input: whole blood. The receptor's source is an adult who was a healthcare worker with PCR-confirmed SARS-CoV-2 infection or an uninfected control (not recorded which).

The CDR3 loop is CASSPPSTHREQYF. Written as DNA, the CDR3 is TGTGCCAGCTCACCACCATCAACACACCGCGAGCAGTACTTC. This chain joins TRBV18 and TRBJ2-7; no reliable D call. The CDR3 consists of 14 residues. Germline assignment: CDR1 KGHSH and CDR2 LQKENI. The V end lost 0 bases, the J end lost 6 bases, and 12 bases lay between the germline ends. Drawing the rest from reference TRBV18 and TRBJ2-7, the complete variable domain is NAGVMQNPRHLVRRRGQEARLRCSPMKGHSHVYWYRQLPEEGLKFMVYLQKENIIDESGMPKERFSAEFPKEGPSILRIQQVVRGDSAAYFCASSPPSTHREQYFGPGTRLTVT.